A selection of T cell receptor beta chains follows, all from one sample in a study of shared clonotypes between healthy human individuals. The assay was immunoSEQ multiplex PCR, and TCRdb's table has in-frame clones only and misses some. The sample contains 550,000 to 850,000 clones, 72% of which appear only once. Material: memory CD4+ T cells sorted from blood. These receptors were taken from a woman in her 30s in good health. Each CDR3 is given with its conserved first and last residue. D genes are given only for firm matches. A clone size is listed for some rows: how often the clone was seen (once, few, many), or a class if it is expanded.

v_gene: TRBV6-5
d_gene: NA
j_gene: TRBJ1-5
abundance: NA
CDR3aa: CASSYAGSSNQPQHF
CDR3nt: TGTGCCAGCAGTTACGCAGGGAGTAGCAATCAGCCCCAGCATTTT

v_gene: TRBV7-8
d_gene: NA
j_gene: TRBJ2-5
abundance: NA
CDR3aa: CASSSGAQETQYF
CDR3nt: TGTGCCAGCAGCTCGGGGGCACAAGAGACCCAGTACTTC

v_gene: TRBV7-1
d_gene: NA
j_gene: TRBJ1-3
abundance: NA
CDR3aa: CASSNPGTETGNTIYF
CDR3nt: TGTGCCAGCAGCAACCCCGGGACGGAAACTGGAAACACCATATATTTT

v_gene: TRBV2
d_gene: TRBD1
j_gene: TRBJ2-7
abundance: NA
CDR3aa: CASIEGQGREQYF
CDR3nt: TGTGCCAGCATCGAGGGACAGGGGCGGGAGCAGTACTTC

v_gene: TRBV6-1
d_gene: TRBD1
j_gene: TRBJ1-4
abundance: few
CDR3aa: CASSEAPDRDVLF
CDR3nt: TGTGCCAGCAGTGAAGCCCCGGACAGGGATGTTCTTTTT

v_gene: TRBV27
d_gene: TRBD2
j_gene: TRBJ2-1
abundance: few
CDR3aa: CASSSPGTSGLQQFF
CDR3nt: TGTGCCAGCAGTTCCCCCGGGACTAGCGGCCTACAACAGTTCTTC

v_gene: TRBV9
d_gene: NA
j_gene: TRBJ1-3
abundance: NA
CDR3aa: CASSPHRGGNSWAGNTIYF
CDR3nt: TGTGCCAGCAGCCCCCATCGTGGAGGCAATTCGTGGGCTGGAAACACCATATATTTT

v_gene: TRBV5-1
d_gene: NA
j_gene: TRBJ2-3
abundance: NA
CDR3aa: CASSLAQDSDTQYF
CDR3nt: TGCGCCAGCAGCTTGGCCCAGGATTCAGATACGCAGTATTTT

v_gene: TRBV7-3
d_gene: NA
j_gene: TRBJ2-7
abundance: NA
CDR3aa: CASSVTRKGIGDEQYF
CDR3nt: TGTGCCAGCAGCGTCACTAGGAAAGGAATCGGGGACGAGCAGTACTTC

v_gene: TRBV7-9
d_gene: NA
j_gene: TRBJ1-4
abundance: many
CDR3aa: CATGEVATNEKLFF
CDR3nt: TGTGCCACGGGGGAGGTTGCAACTAATGAAAAACTGTTTTTT

v_gene: TRBV6-1
d_gene: NA
j_gene: TRBJ1-5
abundance: NA
CDR3aa: CASRDTRNQPQHF
CDR3nt: TGTGCCAGCCGGGACACTCGGAATCAGCCCCAGCATTTT

v_gene: TRBV27
d_gene: NA
j_gene: TRBJ2-6
abundance: once
CDR3aa: CASKSEGSGANVLTF
CDR3nt: TGTGCCAGCAAAAGTGAAGGGTCTGGGGCCAACGTCCTGACTTTC

v_gene: TRBV6-1
d_gene: NA
j_gene: TRBJ2-7
abundance: few
CDR3aa: CASSAFKDQDEQYF
CDR3nt: TGTGCCAGCAGCGCGTTCAAAGACCAGGACGAGCAGTACTTC

v_gene: TRBV28
d_gene: TRBD1
j_gene: TRBJ1-2
abundance: NA
CDR3aa: CASSSPGGDVGYTF
CDR3nt: TGTGCCAGCAGTTCTCCAGGGGGCGACGTGGGCTACACCTTC

v_gene: TRBV7-2
d_gene: NA
j_gene: TRBJ1-3
abundance: NA
CDR3aa: CASSLREGAGNTIYF
CDR3nt: TGTGCCAGCAGCTTACGGGAAGGCGCTGGAAACACCATATATTTT

v_gene: TRBV28
d_gene: NA
j_gene: TRBJ2-1
abundance: NA
CDR3aa: CASSFVGGAGDEQFF
CDR3nt: TGTGCCAGCAGTTTCGTTGGGGGAGCGGGCGATGAGCAGTTCTTC

v_gene: TRBV6-1
d_gene: TRBD2
j_gene: TRBJ2-5
abundance: NA
CDR3aa: CASYLPGGYQETQYF
CDR3nt: TGTGCCAGCTACCTGCCCGGGGGGTACCAAGAGACCCAGTACTTC

v_gene: TRBV6-5
d_gene: NA
j_gene: TRBJ1-5
abundance: NA
CDR3aa: CASSYSRWGQPQHF
CDR3nt: TGTGCCAGCAGTTACTCGAGGTGGGGGCAGCCCCAGCATTTT

v_gene: TRBV28
d_gene: NA
j_gene: TRBJ2-7
abundance: NA
CDR3aa: CASSSPGQLYEQYF
CDR3nt: TGTGCCAGCAGTTCTCCGGGACAACTCTACGAGCAGTACTTC

v_gene: TRBV5-6
d_gene: NA
j_gene: TRBJ2-3
abundance: few
CDR3aa: CASSLTDTQYF
CDR3nt: TGTGCCAGCAGCTTGACAGATACGCAGTATTTT

v_gene: TRBV29-1
d_gene: TRBD1
j_gene: TRBJ2-2
abundance: NA
CDR3aa: CSVRQGGETGELFF
CDR3nt: TGCAGCGTTAGACAGGGGGGTGAGACCGGGGAGCTGTTTTTT

v_gene: TRBV5-1
d_gene: NA
j_gene: TRBJ2-5
abundance: NA
CDR3aa: CASSLNFANQETQYF
CDR3nt: TGCGCCAGCAGCTTGAATTTTGCCAACCAAGAGACCCAGTACTTC

v_gene: TRBV7-9
d_gene: TRBD2
j_gene: TRBJ2-2
abundance: once
CDR3aa: CASSPLGLAGGPGTGELFF
CDR3nt: TGTGCCAGCAGCCCTCTCGGACTAGCGGGAGGGCCAGGCACCGGGGAGCTGTTTTTT

v_gene: TRBV30
d_gene: TRBD1
j_gene: TRBJ2-7
abundance: NA
CDR3aa: CAWEGTGGAGEQYF
CDR3nt: TGTGCCTGGGAAGGGACAGGGGGCGCGGGGGAGCAGTACTTC

v_gene: TRBV4-1
d_gene: TRBD1
j_gene: TRBJ1-4
abundance: NA
CDR3aa: CASSHSGTGGEKLFF
CDR3nt: TGCGCCAGCAGCCACTCCGGGACAGGGGGTGAAAAACTGTTTTTT

v_gene: TRBV18
d_gene: NA
j_gene: TRBJ1-3
abundance: NA
CDR3aa: CASSLDQGFGNTIYF
CDR3nt: TGTGCCAGCTCACTGGATCAGGGATTTGGAAACACCATATATTTT

v_gene: TRBV5-1
d_gene: TRBD1
j_gene: TRBJ2-1
abundance: NA
CDR3aa: CASSFDRVDYNEQFF
CDR3nt: TGCGCCAGCAGCTTTGACAGGGTGGACTACAATGAGCAGTTCTTC

v_gene: TRBV7-3
d_gene: NA
j_gene: TRBJ2-3
abundance: NA
CDR3aa: CASSFSGSTDTQYF
CDR3nt: TGTGCCAGCAGCTTCAGCGGTAGCACAGATACGCAGTATTTT

v_gene: TRBV10-3
d_gene: NA
j_gene: TRBJ1-1
abundance: few
CDR3aa: CAISVGENTEAFF
CDR3nt: TGTGCCATCAGTGTCGGAGAGAACACTGAAGCTTTCTTT

v_gene: TRBV28
d_gene: NA
j_gene: TRBJ1-2
abundance: NA
CDR3aa: CASSDHSGGHYGYTF
CDR3nt: TGTGCCAGCAGTGATCACTCGGGGGGTCACTATGGCTACACCTTC

v_gene: TRBV18
d_gene: NA
j_gene: TRBJ1-5
abundance: NA
CDR3aa: CASSPGGMGQPQHF
CDR3nt: TGTGCCAGCTCACCGGGGGGGATGGGGCAGCCCCAGCATTTT

v_gene: TRBV5-1
d_gene: NA
j_gene: TRBJ1-1
abundance: NA
CDR3aa: CASSSSLGATEAFF
CDR3nt: TGCGCCAGCAGCTCATCTCTAGGAGCTACTGAAGCTTTCTTT

v_gene: TRBV18
d_gene: NA
j_gene: TRBJ1-2
abundance: few
CDR3aa: CASSPQEGYTF
CDR3nt: TGTGCCAGCTCACCGCAGGAAGGCTACACCTTC

v_gene: TRBV18
d_gene: NA
j_gene: TRBJ2-7
abundance: NA
CDR3aa: CASSPGRLSYEQYF
CDR3nt: TGTGCCAGCTCACCGGGGAGGCTATCCTACGAGCAGTACTTC

v_gene: TRBV7-8
d_gene: NA
j_gene: TRBJ2-5
abundance: NA
CDR3aa: CASSLKQEQETQYF
CDR3nt: TGTGCCAGCAGCTTAAAACAGGAGCAAGAGACCCAGTACTTC

v_gene: TRBV21-1
d_gene: NA
j_gene: TRBJ1-1
abundance: many
CDR3aa: CASSIGLNTEAFF
CDR3nt: TGTGCCAGCAGCATAGGGCTGAACACTGAAGCTTTCTTT

v_gene: TRBV11-2
d_gene: NA
j_gene: TRBJ2-2
abundance: NA
CDR3aa: CASRFQPGGSLGELFF
CDR3nt: TGTGCCAGCAGGTTCCAACCCGGAGGCTCGTTGGGGGAGCTGTTTTTT

v_gene: TRBV2
d_gene: NA
j_gene: TRBJ1-4
abundance: NA
CDR3aa: CASRRGTNEKLFF
CDR3nt: TGTGCCAGCAGGAGGGGAACTAATGAAAAACTGTTTTTT

v_gene: TRBV6-1
d_gene: NA
j_gene: TRBJ2-7
abundance: NA
CDR3aa: CASSVQTGTNYEQYF
CDR3nt: TGTGCCAGCAGTGTTCAAACCGGGACAAACTACGAGCAGTACTTC

v_gene: TRBV5-4
d_gene: NA
j_gene: TRBJ2-7
abundance: NA
CDR3aa: CASSLPGASSYEQYF
CDR3nt: TGTGCCAGCAGCTTGCCGGGAGCCAGCTCCTACGAGCAGTACTTC

v_gene: TRBV7-2
d_gene: NA
j_gene: TRBJ1-2
abundance: few
CDR3aa: CASSHATGYGYTF
CDR3nt: TGTGCCAGCAGCCATGCCACGGGCTATGGCTACACCTTC

v_gene: TRBV18
d_gene: TRBD1
j_gene: TRBJ1-1
abundance: once
CDR3aa: CASSLSQGVSEAFF
CDR3nt: TGTGCCAGCTCCCTTAGCCAGGGGGTATCTGAAGCTTTCTTT

v_gene: TRBV11-2
d_gene: TRBD2
j_gene: TRBJ2-3
abundance: NA
CDR3aa: CASSQLADTQYF
CDR3nt: TGTGCCAGCAGCCAACTAGCGGATACGCAGTATTTT

v_gene: TRBV6-1
d_gene: NA
j_gene: TRBJ1-2
abundance: NA
CDR3aa: CASKGVVYGYTF
CDR3nt: TGTGCCAGCAAGGGAGTGGTCTATGGCTACACCTTC

v_gene: TRBV2
d_gene: TRBD2
j_gene: TRBJ2-2
abundance: few
CDR3aa: CASSSRTSGIGELFF
CDR3nt: TGTGCCAGCAGTTCCCGGACTAGCGGGATCGGGGAGCTGTTTTTT

v_gene: TRBV2
d_gene: NA
j_gene: TRBJ2-2
abundance: few
CDR3aa: CASSEGQGFGELFF
CDR3nt: TGTGCCAGCAGTGAGGGGCAGGGCTTCGGGGAGCTGTTTTTT

v_gene: TRBV11-2
d_gene: NA
j_gene: TRBJ1-3
abundance: NA
CDR3aa: CASRPTKGGSGNTIYF
CDR3nt: TGTGCCAGCAGACCTACTAAGGGGGGCTCTGGAAACACCATATATTTT